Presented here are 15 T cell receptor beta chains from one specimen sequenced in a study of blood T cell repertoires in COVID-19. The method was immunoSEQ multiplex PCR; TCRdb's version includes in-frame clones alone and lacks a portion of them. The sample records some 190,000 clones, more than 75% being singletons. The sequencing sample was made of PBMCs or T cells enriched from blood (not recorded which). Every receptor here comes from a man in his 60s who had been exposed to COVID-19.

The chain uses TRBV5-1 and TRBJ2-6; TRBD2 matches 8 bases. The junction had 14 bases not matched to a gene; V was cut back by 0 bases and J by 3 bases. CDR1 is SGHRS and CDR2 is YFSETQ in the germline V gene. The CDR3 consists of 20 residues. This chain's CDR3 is CASSLAPLAGGLIGANVLTF. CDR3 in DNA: TGCGCCAGCAGCTTGGCCCCCCTAGCGGGTGGGCTCATTGGGGCCAACGTCCTGACTTTC.

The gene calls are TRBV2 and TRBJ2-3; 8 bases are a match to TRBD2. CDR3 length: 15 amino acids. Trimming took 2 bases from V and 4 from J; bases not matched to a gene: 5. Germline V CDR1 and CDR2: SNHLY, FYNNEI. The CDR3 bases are TGTGCCAGCAGTGAAAACGGGAGGGGATCAGATACGCAGTATTTT. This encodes CASSENGRGSDTQYF.

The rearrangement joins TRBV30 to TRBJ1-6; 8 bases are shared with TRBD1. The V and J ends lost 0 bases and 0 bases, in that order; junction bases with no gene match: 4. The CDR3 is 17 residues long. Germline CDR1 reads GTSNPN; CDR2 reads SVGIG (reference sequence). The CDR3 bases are TGTGCCTGGAGTGTAAACAGGGGGAGCTCCTATAATTCACCCCTCCACTTT. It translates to CAWSVNRGSSYNSPLHF.

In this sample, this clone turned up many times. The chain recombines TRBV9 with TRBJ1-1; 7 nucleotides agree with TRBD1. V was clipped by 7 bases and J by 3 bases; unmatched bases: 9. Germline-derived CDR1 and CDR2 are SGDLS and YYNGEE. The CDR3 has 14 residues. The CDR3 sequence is CASGSGGWDTEAFF. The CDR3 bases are TGTGCCAGCGGGTCAGGGGGTTGGGACACTGAAGCTTTCTTT.

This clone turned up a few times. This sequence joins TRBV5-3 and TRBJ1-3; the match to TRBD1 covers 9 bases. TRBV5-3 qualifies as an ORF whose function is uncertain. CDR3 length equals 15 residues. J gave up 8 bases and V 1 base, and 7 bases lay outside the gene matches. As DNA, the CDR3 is TGTGCCAGAAGCTTGATGTTTGACAGGGGGTACACCATATATTTT. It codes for CARSLMFDRGYTIYF.

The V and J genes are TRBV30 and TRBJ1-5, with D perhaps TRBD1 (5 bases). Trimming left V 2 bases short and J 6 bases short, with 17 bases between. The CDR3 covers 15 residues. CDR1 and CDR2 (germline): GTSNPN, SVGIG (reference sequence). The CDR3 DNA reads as TGTGCCTGGAGTAAGGAGGGGATGATGCGTCAGCCCCAGCATTTT. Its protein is CAWSKEGMMRQPQHF.

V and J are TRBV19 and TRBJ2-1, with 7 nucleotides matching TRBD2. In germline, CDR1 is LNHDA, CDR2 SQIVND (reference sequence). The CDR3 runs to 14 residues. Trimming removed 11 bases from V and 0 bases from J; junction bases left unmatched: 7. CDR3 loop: CAASGSASYNEQFF. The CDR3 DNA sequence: TGTGCCGCTAGCGGATCCGCCTCCTACAATGAGCAGTTCTTC.

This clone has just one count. The CDR3 sequence: CASSKGRDSQHIQYF. Written as DNA, the CDR3 is TGTGCCAGCAGCAAAGGCCGGGACAGCCAACACATTCAGTACTTC. The V gene is TRBV21-1, the J gene TRBJ2-4; TRBD1, the table's D call, lacks a check against the DNA. TRBV21-1 is noted as a pseudogene. This CDR3 region has 15 residues.

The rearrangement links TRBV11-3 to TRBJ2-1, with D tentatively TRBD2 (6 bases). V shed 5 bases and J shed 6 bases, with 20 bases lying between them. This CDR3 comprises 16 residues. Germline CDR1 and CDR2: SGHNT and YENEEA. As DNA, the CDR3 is TGTGCCAGCAGCCAGTCCGGCGGGAATCCGATCAATGAGCAGTTCTTC. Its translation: CASSQSGGNPINEQFF.

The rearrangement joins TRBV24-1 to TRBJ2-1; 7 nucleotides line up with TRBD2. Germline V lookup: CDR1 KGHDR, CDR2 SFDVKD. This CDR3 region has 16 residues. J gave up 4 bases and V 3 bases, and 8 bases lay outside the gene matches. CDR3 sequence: CATSDPGTSEYNEQFF. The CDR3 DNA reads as TGTGCCACCAGTGATCCCGGAACTAGCGAATACAATGAGCAGTTCTTC.

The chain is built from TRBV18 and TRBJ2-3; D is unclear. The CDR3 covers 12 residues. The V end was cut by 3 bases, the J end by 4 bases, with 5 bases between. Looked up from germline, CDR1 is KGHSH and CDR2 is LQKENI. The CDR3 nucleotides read TGTGCCAGCTCACCTCTCGCAGATACGCAGTATTTT. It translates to CASSPLADTQYF.

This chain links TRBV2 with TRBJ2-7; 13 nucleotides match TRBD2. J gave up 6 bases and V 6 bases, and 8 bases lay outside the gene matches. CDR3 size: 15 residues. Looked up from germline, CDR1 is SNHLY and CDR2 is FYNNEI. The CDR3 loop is CASRSGLAGATEQYF. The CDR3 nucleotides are TGTGCCAGCAGGAGCGGACTAGCGGGAGCCACCGAGCAGTACTTC.

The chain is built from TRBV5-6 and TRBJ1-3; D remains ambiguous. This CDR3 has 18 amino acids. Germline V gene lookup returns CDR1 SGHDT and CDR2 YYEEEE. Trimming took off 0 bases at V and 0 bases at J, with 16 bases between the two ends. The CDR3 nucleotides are TGTGCCAGCAGCTTGGGACCCCCCGGGTCGTACTCTGGAAACACCATATATTTT. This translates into CASSLGPPGSYSGNTIYF.

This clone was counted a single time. CDR3 DNA sequence: TGTGCCTGGAGTGGGTCCCGTTTGGCCCCTAGCACAGATACGCAGTATTTT. It encodes CAWSGSRLAPSTDTQYF. The V gene is TRBV30, the J gene TRBJ2-3; D gene unclear. Deletions cut 1 base from V and 0 bases from J, with 17 bases between. The CDR3 length is 17 residues. Germline-derived CDR1 and CDR2 are GTSNPN and SVGIG (reference sequence). Looking up the rest from reference TRBV30 and TRBJ2-3 gives the full variable domain: SQTIHQWPATLVQPVGSPLSLECTVEGTSNPNLYWYRQAAGRGLQLLFYSVGIGQISSEVPQNLSASRPQDRQFILSSKKLLLSDSGFYLCAWSGSRLAPSTDTQYFGPGTRLTVL.

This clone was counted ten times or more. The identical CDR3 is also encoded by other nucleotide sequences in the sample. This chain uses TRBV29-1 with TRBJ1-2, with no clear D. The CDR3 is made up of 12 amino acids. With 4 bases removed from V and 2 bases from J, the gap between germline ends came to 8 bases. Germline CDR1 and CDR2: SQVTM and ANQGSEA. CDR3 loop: CSVVGGNYGYTF. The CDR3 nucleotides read TGCAGCGTTGTCGGCGGGAACTATGGCTACACCTTC.